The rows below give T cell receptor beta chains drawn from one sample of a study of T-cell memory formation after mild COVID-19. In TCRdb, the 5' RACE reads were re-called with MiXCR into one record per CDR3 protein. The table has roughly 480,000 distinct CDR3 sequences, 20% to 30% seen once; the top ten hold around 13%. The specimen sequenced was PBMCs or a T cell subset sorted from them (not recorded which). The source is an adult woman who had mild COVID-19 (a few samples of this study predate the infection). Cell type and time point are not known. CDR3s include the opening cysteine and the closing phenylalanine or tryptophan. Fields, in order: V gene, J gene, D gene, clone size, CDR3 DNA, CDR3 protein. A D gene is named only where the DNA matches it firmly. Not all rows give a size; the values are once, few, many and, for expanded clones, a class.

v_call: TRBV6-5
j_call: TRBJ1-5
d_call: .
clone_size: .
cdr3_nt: TGTGCCAGCAGTGCGCAGGGTTTTGAGCCCTATCAGCCCCAGCATTTT
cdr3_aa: CASSAQGFEPYQPQHF

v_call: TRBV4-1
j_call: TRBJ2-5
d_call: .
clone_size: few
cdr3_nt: TGCGCCAGCAGCCGGACATACACGGAGACCCAGTACTTC
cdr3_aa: CASSRTYTETQYF

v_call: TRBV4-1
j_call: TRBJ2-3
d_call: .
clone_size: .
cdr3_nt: TGCGCCAGCAGCCAAGAGATTCCGACAGATACGCAGTATTTT
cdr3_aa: CASSQEIPTDTQYF

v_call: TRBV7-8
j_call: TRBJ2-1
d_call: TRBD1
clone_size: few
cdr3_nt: TGTGCCAGCAGCTCACTTAGTGTATTTGGACAGGGGGATGAGCAGTTCTTC
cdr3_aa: CASSSLSVFGQGDEQFF

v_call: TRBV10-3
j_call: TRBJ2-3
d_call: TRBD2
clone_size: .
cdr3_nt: TGTGCCATCAGTGAGTCCCGGGGTAGCGGGAGCCCAGATACGCAGTATTTT
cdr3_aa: CAISESRGSGSPDTQYF

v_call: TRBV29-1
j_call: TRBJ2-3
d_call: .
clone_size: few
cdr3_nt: TGCAGCGTTGATGACGGGACAGATACGCAGTATTTT
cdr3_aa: CSVDDGTDTQYF

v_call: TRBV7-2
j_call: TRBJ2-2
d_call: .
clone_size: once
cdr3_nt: TGTGCCAGCAGCTTAGTAGGGCGCCTCCCTTACTACACCGGGGAGCTGTTTTTT
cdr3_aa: CASSLVGRLPYYTGELFF

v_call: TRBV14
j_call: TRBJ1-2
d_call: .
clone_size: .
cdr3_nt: TGTGCCAGCAGCCAAGGAGAAGGGACCGGTGGCTACACCTTC
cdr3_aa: CASSQGEGTGGYTF

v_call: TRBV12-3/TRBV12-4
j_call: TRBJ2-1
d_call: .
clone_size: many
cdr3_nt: TGTGCCAGCAGCTTGGGCCGGTACAATGAGCAGTTCTTC
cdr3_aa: CASSLGRYNEQFF

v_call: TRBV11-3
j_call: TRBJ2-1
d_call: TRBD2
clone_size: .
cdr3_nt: TGTGCCAGCAGCCCGCCCGGGGGGGAAGCCTACAATGAGCAGTTCTTC
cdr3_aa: CASSPPGGEAYNEQFF

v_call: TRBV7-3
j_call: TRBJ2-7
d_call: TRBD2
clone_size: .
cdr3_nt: TGTGCCAGCAGTGGCGGGGGAACCTACGAGCAGTACTTC
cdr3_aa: CASSGGGTYEQYF